This T cell receptor beta chain was sequenced during a study of shared clonotypes between healthy human individuals (dated by TCRdb to 2018 to 2020). For context, the study as a whole: The cohort comprised two women and a few men aged 18 to 49 years. For each donor, CD4 naive and CD4 memory were each given three plates, CD8 naive was given two plates, and CD8 memory was given one plate. To estimate repertoire size and how much clonotype sharing occurs between individuals, the study deeply sequenced the blood TCR repertoires of about five healthy adults. Libraries were prepared and TCR repertoires were sequenced by different laboratories using diverse techniques, in order to increase sequencing depth and limit assay-specific biases. Between about 0.8 and 9 billion PBMCs per donor were obtained by leukapheresis. Study-wide findings and limitations: Only blood was sampled, and tissue TCR repertoires likely differ from those in blood. Even with the large sequencing depth, rarefaction of the sorted-subset datasets indicated that sequencing was incomplete. The genetic and exposure-history diversity represented was limited by the small number of donors. Pairwise subsampling indicated that sequencing depth was expected to affect the degree of clonotype sharing among donors. Clonotypes shared by all four sorted-subset donors showed higher generation probabilities than non-shared clonotypes. Naive subsets generally had larger estimated clonotype richness than memory subsets did. When four donors were compared, the shared fraction of clonotypes was roughly 4.8% for naive CD4, 3.5% for naive CD8, more than 2% for memory CD4, and less than 0.5% for memory CD8.

Reading the germline V gene gives CDR1 SGHRS and CDR2 YFSETQ. The CDR3 covers 13 residues, taking in both the cysteine and the phenylalanine. The kept DNA is CDR3 alone, 39 bases in frame from the first base. V sheds 5 bases and J sheds 1 base, leaving 9 bases between their ends. This clone was counted between two and nine times. What this receptor recognizes is not known. No base quality information exists; no much larger clone differs at one position. Other DNA sequences in this sample translate to the same CDR3. Using the deep immunoSEQ assay, TCR CDR3 regions were amplified from genomic DNA by multiplex PCR. For each cell subset, the extracted genomic DNA was distributed evenly across all wells of several immunoSEQ 96-well plates, and each plate served as one replicate. For sorted subsets, 150 to 200 ng genomic DNA, equal to tens of thousands of T cell genomes, was loaded into each replicate PCR. Purified libraries were measured with a Qubit 3.0 fluorometer, size-checked on a Bioanalyzer 2100, and measured again with the KAPA Library Quantification kit. Each immunoSEQ 96-well plate was sequenced on its own single-read 150-cycle Illumina NextSeq 550 flow cell. Under the source paper's analysis protocol: Because the immunoSEQ output included only junctional sequences and no quality scores, the filtering could not be the same as the filtering used for full-length reads. To assign V/J genes and CDR3, sequences were annotated against IMGT germline references using PyIR, a Python wrapper for IgBLAST v1.9. Reads were filtered out if the reads had weak V/J assignments (E-value above 1e-6), no CDR3, stop codons, out-of-frame junctions, or ambiguous translated residues. V3J clonotypes were defined as sequences sharing the same inferred V gene, J gene, and CDR3 amino acid sequence. Percentage overlap between repertoires was calculated by dividing the number of shared unique clonotypes by the size of the smaller repertoire. Three approaches were used to assess repertoire richness: RTK rarefaction, the Chao1 estimator, and Recon v2.1 estimates of unobserved clonotypes. Generation probabilities for all TCRbeta clonotypes obtained by the gDNA method from a few donors were computed using OLGA. TCRdb retrieved this table from immuneACCESS and kept in-frame rearrangements only. Not all clones are present; in checked studies, unresolved V genes account for under half, and no reason is known for the remainder. V, J and clone size were drawn from that table, and D and trimming were deduced from the DNA. The sample table records 730,000 or so clones; 72% of these occur just once. The ten largest clones add up to 1.8% of the sample.

The donors were healthy, HIV-negative adults with no recently reported acute infections or vaccinations. Every donor was a Caucasian adult living in Nashville, Tennessee, USA. CD4+ T cells were enriched by magnetic negative selection; naive cells were then positively selected on CD45RA, and the negative fraction formed the memory subset. Blood was obtained by leukapheresis, after which PBMCs were separated by Ficoll-Histopaque density gradient centrifugation and cryopreserved in liquid nitrogen vapor phase. Purity and quantity of every magnetically sorted T cell population were checked by analytical flow cytometry. Genomic DNA was isolated from every sorted fraction and measured by UV absorbance on a Nanodrop 2000c.

This receptor chain uses TRBV5-1 and TRBJ1-1; no confident D gene assignment can be made. The clonotype comes from a woman aged 25 to 45 in good health. The sample consisted of memory CD4+ T cells sorted from blood. The cell subset or site tag for this specimen amounts to: CD45RA-negative fraction. The nucleotide sequence reads as follows: TGCGCCAGCAGTGGAACGCAGAACACTGAAGCTTTCTTT. Its product reads: CASSGTQNTEAFF. Joined to the reference TRBV5-1 and TRBJ1-1 proteins, this CDR3 gives the full variable domain: KAGVTQTPRYLIKTRGQQVTLSCSPISGHRSVSWYQQTPGQGLQFLFEYFSETQRNKGNFPGRFSGRQFSNSRSEMNVSTLELGDSALYLCASSGTQNTEAFFGQGTRLTVV.